This T cell receptor beta chain was profiled in a study of Graves' ophthalmopathy and Graves' hyperthyroidism (dated by TCRdb to the late 2010s). Regarding the study in general: Peripheral blood was collected before any treatment was given, at the time of initial diagnosis. To explore V-J signatures that separate ophthalmopathy from hyperthyroidism, a discovery set of approximately 100 patients was enrolled, consisting of about 43 with ophthalmopathy and 57 with stable hyperthyroidism. An independent validation cohort comprised 18 hyperthyroidism patients and about 16 patients who later progressed from hyperthyroidism to ophthalmopathy. In six hyperthyroidism patients, T-cell repertoires of thyroid tissue and blood were compared. Following sample collection, hyperthyroidism patients were given methimazole at a starting dose of 30 mg daily, and ophthalmopathy patients were given high-dose intravenous methylprednisolone. The study used TCR beta repertoire signatures to distinguish Graves' ophthalmopathy from Graves' hyperthyroidism and to predict progression to ophthalmopathy. In total, 135 blood samples were TCR-sequenced: under 45 ophthalmopathy, 80 or so hyperthyroidism and some 17 hyperthyroidism-to-ophthalmopathy patients. The investigation overall reported the following: No statistical method was used to predetermine the sample size, and group allocation was not hidden from the investigators. In validation, the model predicted ophthalmopathy progression with about 71% sensitivity and approximately 78% specificity; roughly 12 predicted patients were CT-confirmed with GO in a median of 6.5 months. Ophthalmopathy was separated from stable hyperthyroidism by the 13-signature model with about 88% sensitivity and roughly 82% specificity in cross-validation and with 80%/75% in the test set. Among expanded thyroid clonotypes with frequency above 0.001, most also showed up in blood, which suggests that blood repertoires may reflect the thyroid immune response.

Ophthalmopathy patients had moderately to severely active disease, Clinical Activity Score of at least 3, NOSPECS grade of at least 4, and disease duration under 3 months. Anyone with other autoimmune diseases, uncontrolled infections, pregnancy or lactation was excluded from the study. Diagnosis relied on clinical symptoms, serum thyroxine, TRAb, thyroid ultrasound and orbital computed tomography. Using Ficoll-Paque density gradient centrifugation, PBMCs were isolated from approximately 11 ml of fresh peripheral blood. Trizol reagent was used to extract the total RNA, and its quality was then checked on an Agilent 2100 Bioanalyzer. The germline V gene supplies CDR1 SGHVT and CDR2 SQSDAQ. CDR3 length: 15 amino acids, cysteine to phenylalanine. Here the CDR3 DNA is all that survives: 45 bases in frame from base 1. V loses 5 bases, J loses 0 bases, and the germline ends lie 14 bases apart. As concerns this clonotype: This clone's antigen is unknown. Base qualities were left out, and no much larger clone turns up one base away.

TCR beta CDR3 regions were amplified from RNA transcripts for repertoire sequencing. A first-round RT-PCR used HTBI primers with the Qiagen OneStep RT-PCR kit, followed by a second-round multiplex PCR, size selection and purification. Sequencing of the libraries was carried out on an Illumina HiSeq2000 in paired-end mode with 100 bp reads. As for the authors' bioinformatics: Reads were processed with SOAPnuke, discarding reads with adapters, uncalled bases, mean Phred below 15, or no exact constant-primer or identifier match. High-quality paired reads were merged with COPE v1.2.5. Each unique nucleotide sequence was defined as a clonotype, and clonotypes were aligned to IMGT TRB V, D and J references with MiTCR v1.1. Only V-J combinations with frequency above 0.0001 were analysed, covering about 99% of repertoires. For each V-J combination, a TCR clonal expansion and chaos score was defined as the ratio of F50 clonal expansion to chaos observed in the TCRdist matrix. Welch's t-statistics and random forest were used to reduce features to 10 to 15 V-J combinations, which were fed into a naive Bayes classifier. The Morisita-Horn index was used to measure how similar the thyroid and blood repertoires were. The public reads were quality trimmed at Q25 with fastp and then assembled into clones with MiXCR by TCRdb, keeping productive beta chains. Every distinct CDR3 protein forms one entry, paired with its most common genes and DNA. None of the V and J calls come from the authors' own analysis; TCRdb made them. For this sample there are 650,000 to 900,000 distinct CDR3 sequences; roughly 41% appear just once. 44% of the sample is held by the ten biggest clonotypes.

Specimen: peripheral blood. The receptor's source is an adult man with Graves' ophthalmopathy. This sequence uses TRBV7-4 and TRBJ2-7, with the D gene uncertain. The CDR3 region has the sequence CASSPNILTSYEQYF. In nucleotide form, the sequence is TGTGCCAGCAGCCCGAATATCCTGACCTCCTACGAGCAGTACTTC. The full variable domain, completed from the reference TRBV7-4 and TRBJ2-7 proteins outside the CDR3, reads GAGVSQSPRYKVAKRGRDVALRCDSISGHVTLYWYRQTLGQGSEVLTYSQSDAQRDKSGRPSGRFSAERPERSVSTLKIQRTEQGDSAVYLCASSPNILTSYEQYFGPGTRLTVT.